This record concerns one T cell receptor (beta chain) sequence. Original processing methods: Nucleated cell counts were estimated from reference gene primer amplification. Profiling relied on immunoSEQ multiplex PCR, and the TCRdb table lists in-frame clones only, not all of them. V, J and clone size were drawn from that table, and D and trimming were deduced from the DNA. The repertoire has around 250,000 clones, roughly 84% of them found once; the top ten carry about 1.5%. This sample is drawn from a study of blood T cell repertoires in COVID-19. Study-wide context: From the United States, Italy and Spain came samples of acute and convalescent COVID-19. T cells, B-cell-depleted T cells, or PBMCs supplied cDNA or gDNA.

The receptor's source is a woman aged 40 to 50 who had recovered from COVID-19. Sample: peripheral blood.

The CDR3 coding sequence is TGTGCCAGCAGCCGGAACCGGGACAGGGTCTACGAGCAGTACTTC. It yields the protein CASSRNRDRVYEQYF. The rearrangement links TRBV2 to TRBJ2-7; 9 bases agree with TRBD1. The CDR3 length is 15 residues. Germline V lookup: CDR1 SNHLY, CDR2 FYNNEI. V was clipped by 6 bases and J by 3 bases; unmatched bases: 9.